This entry lists 6 T cell receptor beta chains sequenced from one sample in a study of T-cell reconstitution after alpha-beta-depleted transplantation in children. Construction of the TCRbeta library involved unique molecular identifiers. TCRdb called the PCR reads again in MiXCR, with one record for every CDR3 protein. The repertoire holds roughly 490,000 distinct CDR3 sequences, approximately 10% seen once, with about 14% in the top ten. Sequencing was performed on PBMCs, mostly from graft donor cells, taken 180 days after TCRalphabeta/CD19-depleted stem cell transplant. These receptor sequences come from a female patient between 2 and 15 years old who had a stem cell transplant for aplastic anemia, so the T cells may come from the graft donor.

This chain uses TRBV12-5 with TRBJ2-1; the D gene is possibly TRBD1 (6 bases). CDR1 is LGHNT and CDR2 is FRNRAP in the germline V gene. The CDR3 covers 14 residues. V was shortened by 6 bases and J by 2 bases, with 11 bases between the two germline ends. CDR3 protein: CASGPRDTYNEQFF. CDR3 bases: TGTGCTAGTGGCCCCCGGGACACCTACAATGAGCAGTTCTTC.

The J gene is TRBJ2-3, the V gene TRBV7-9; no firm D call. This CDR3 is built from 14 residues. Trimming took off 5 bases at V and 2 bases at J, with 11 bases between the two ends. Per the germline V gene, CDR1 is SEHNR and CDR2 is FQNEAQ (reference sequence). CDR3 protein: CASSNRLTTDTQYF. The CDR3, as DNA: TGTGCCAGCAGCAACCGACTGACCACAGATACGCAGTATTTT.

The chain links TRBV21-1 to TRBJ1-2; the D call of TRBD1 is as the table states it, not checked on the DNA. TRBV21-1 is flagged as a pseudogene. This CDR3 region has 14 residues. This CDR3 is CASSTDRALYGYTF. CDR3 DNA sequence: TGTGCCAGCAGCACGGACAGGGCCCTTTATGGCTACACCTTC.

V is TRBV20-1 and J is TRBJ2-1; TRBD2 is a possible D gene (6 bases). With 1 base removed from V and 3 bases from J, the gap between germline ends came to 16 bases. The CDR3 contains 16 residues. Germline CDR1 DFQATT, CDR2 SNEGSKA (reference sequence). This CDR3 is CSARGLFSGDYNEQFF. The CDR3 DNA reads TGCAGTGCTAGAGGCCTTTTTAGCGGAGACTACAATGAGCAGTTCTTC.

This chain uses TRBV20-1 with TRBJ1-6; no clear D gene. V was cut by 4 bases and J by 0 bases, with 4 bases left in between. Germline CDR1 and CDR2: DFQATT and SNEGSKA (reference sequence). The CDR3 contains 13 residues. The CDR3 protein is CSAIGSYNSPLHF. The DNA of the CDR3 is TGCAGTGCTATTGGCTCCTATAATTCACCCCTCCACTTT.

This clonotype was seen more than once but under ten times. The chain employs TRBV6-5 and TRBJ2-4; tentative D call: TRBD2 (5 bases). V was shortened by 5 bases and J by 0 bases, with 17 bases between the two germline ends. Germline V CDR1 and CDR2: MNHEY, SVGAGI. There are 17 residues in the CDR3. In nucleotides, the CDR3 is TGTGCCAGCAGTCACCGGGATGCGGCACTAGCCAAAAACATTCAGTACTTC. This sequence encodes CASSHRDAALAKNIQYF.